This TCR beta chain comes out of a study of graft-versus-host responses after intestinal transplantation. Turning to the study itself: After anti-thymocyte globulin induction, recipients took tacrolimus and steroids for about 3 years. The study, taken as a whole, reports: Individuals carrying graft-donor T cell macrochimerism showed high graft-versus-host to host-versus-graft clonal ratios in allografts.

Sequencing used immunoSEQ multiplex PCR; TCRdb keeps in-frame clones, though not all of them. The sample yields approximately 85,000 clones, 85% to 95% seen once. CDR1 is SGHRS and CDR2 is YFSETQ in the germline V gene. CDR3 length equals 14 residues. Trimming took 4 bases from V and 6 from J, leaving 16 bases between them. Details on this clone: Its antigen remains unknown.

This chain joins TRBV5-1 and TRBJ1-2; D call uncertain. The sequence came from a human donor who was the organ donor for an intestinal transplant. The material was unstimulated CD8+ T cells sorted from spleen or lymph node cells, obtained before transplant. CDR3 sequence: CASSPRMGRNGYTF. CDR3 DNA sequence: TGCGCCAGCAGCCCTAGGATGGGGAGGAATGGCTACACCTTC.